This is a list of T cell receptor beta chains from one sample in a study of blood T cell repertoires in COVID-19. This table comes from immunoSEQ multiplex PCR, and its TCRdb copy is limited to in-frame clones, with some not included. The sample includes some 330,000 clones, just under 90% of them seen just once. Material: peripheral blood. The receptors shown here come from a woman in her thirties with COVID-19, enrolled during active disease. Both conserved end residues are part of each CDR3. D genes are given only for firm matches. Clone sizes are given selectively: once, few, many, or a class where the clone is expanded.

NA	14	TRBV30	TRBJ2-7	NA	TGTGCCTGGAGTCCGGGACTCCTAAGGAACGAGCAGTACTTC	CAWSPGLLRNEQYF
TRBD1	14	TRBV19	TRBJ1-1	NA	TGTGCCAGTAGTGTGGACAGGGAGAACACTGAAGCTTTCTTT	CASSVDRENTEAFF
TRBD1	14	TRBV5-1	TRBJ1-5	NA	TGCGCCAGCAGCCCTGGACAGGAGAATCAGCCCCAGCATTTT	CASSPGQENQPQHF
NA	12	TRBV7-9	TRBJ1-6	NA	TGTGCCAGCAGCTTAGAGGCAGGGTACGTCCACTTT	CASSLEAGYVHF
TRBD1	15	TRBV10-3	TRBJ1-1	NA	TGTGCCATCAGTGGGGGGACAGGGGGGAACACTGAAGCTTTCTTT	CAISGGTGGNTEAFF
NA	15	TRBV19	TRBJ1-1	NA	TGTGCCAGTAGACAGGGTTTGGGCATGAACACTGAAGCTTTCTTT	CASRQGLGMNTEAFF
NA	11	TRBV6-1	TRBJ1-5	NA	TGTGCCAGCAGTGAACTGTGGCCCCAGCATTTT	CASSELWPQHF
TRBD1	15	TRBV5-1	TRBJ2-5	NA	TGCGCCAGCAGCTGGGACAGCAATAACCAAGAGACCCAGTACTTC	CASSWDSNNQETQYF
NA	15	TRBV15	TRBJ2-2	NA	TGTGCCACCAGCAGGAAGACAGGGAACACCGGGGAGCTGTTTTTT	CATSRKTGNTGELFF
TRBD2	14	TRBV6-5	TRBJ2-7	few	TGTGCCAGCAGTTCGGGGGGGGGACATGACGAGCAGTACTTC	CASSSGGGHDEQYF
TRBD2	14	TRBV3-1/TRBV3-2	TRBJ2-3	NA	TGTGCCAGCAGCCCCTCGTATGACGGGGGGAAGCAGTATTTT	CASSPSYDGGKQYF
NA	14	TRBV18	TRBJ1-4	NA	TGTGCCAGCTCACCACAGGGGCCGGATGAAAAACTGTTTTTT	CASSPQGPDEKLFF
NA	15	TRBV2	TRBJ1-5	NA	TGTGCCAGCAGTAGCACAGGACATAGCAATCAGCCCCAGCATTTT	CASSSTGHSNQPQHF
NA	12	TRBV2	TRBJ2-3	NA	TGTGCCAGCAAGCAGGAATACGATACGCAGTATTTT	CASKQEYDTQYF
TRBD1	13	TRBV29-1	TRBJ1-1	few	TGCAGCGTCGAGGACAGGGAGGACACTGAAGCTTTCTTT	CSVEDREDTEAFF
TRBD2	14	TRBV6-5	TRBJ2-3	NA	TGTGCCACGAAGTGGACTAGCGGTACAGATACGCAGTATTTT	CATKWTSGTDTQYF
NA	13	TRBV9	TRBJ1-1	NA	TGTGCCAGCACCGACGGGGTGAACACTGAAGCTTTCTTT	CASTDGVNTEAFF
NA	14	TRBV18	TRBJ2-7	NA	TGTGCCAGCTCACTCACAACAGGGTTCGACGAGCAGTACTTC	CASSLTTGFDEQYF
TRBD1	15	TRBV15	TRBJ2-2	NA	TGTGCCACCAGCAAAGGACAGGGGCACACCGGGGAGCTGTTTTTT	CATSKGQGHTGELFF
TRBD2	19	TRBV28	TRBJ2-5	NA	TGTGCCAGCAGCGATGGGCTAGCGGGGGCCATGACGAGCCAAGAGACCCAGTACTTC	CASSDGLAGAMTSQETQYF
NA	15	TRBV27	TRBJ2-3	NA	TGTGCCAGCAGTTTACTTAGTCCGCGCACAGATACGCAGTATTTT	CASSLLSPRTDTQYF
NA	13	TRBV7-2	TRBJ1-3	once	TGTGCCAGCAGCCGACAGTCTGGAAACACCATATATTTT	CASSRQSGNTIYF
TRBD1	13	TRBV4-1	TRBJ1-5	NA	TGCGCCAGCAGTCTGGACAGGAATCAGCCCCAGCATTTT	CASSLDRNQPQHF
NA	16	TRBV2	TRBJ2-1	NA	TGTGCCAGCAGTGAAGTGGTTTGGGACACCCACAATGAGCAGTTCTTC	CASSEVVWDTHNEQFF
NA	16	TRBV19	TRBJ1-1	NA	TGTGCCAGTAGTTTTTATGTGGGGGGAGAGAACACTGAAGCTTTCTTT	CASSFYVGGENTEAFF
TRBD1	14	TRBV20-1	TRBJ1-6	NA	TGCAGTGCTAGTTCGGGACAGGGGTATTCACCCCTCCACTTT	CSASSGQGYSPLHF
NA	14	TRBV6-5	TRBJ1-1	NA	TGTGCCAGCAGTTACGTGGGGGGGAGGACTGAAGCTTTCTTT	CASSYVGGRTEAFF
NA	14	TRBV6-5	TRBJ1-1	few	TGTGCCAGCAGGCGGACACTCATGAACACTGAAGCTTTCTTT	CASRRTLMNTEAFF
TRBD1	15	TRBV6-5	TRBJ1-2	once	TGTGCCAGCAGTTTTAGGACAGGGTTGTACTATGGCTACACCTTC	CASSFRTGLYYGYTF
TRBD1	14	TRBV5-1	TRBJ2-5	NA	TGCGCCAGCAGCTCCAGGGGGCCGGGGGAGACCCAGTACTTC	CASSSRGPGETQYF
NA	13	TRBV7-9	TRBJ1-6	NA	TGTGCCAGCAGCTTAGAGTTCGGTTCACCCCTCCACTTT	CASSLEFGSPLHF